This T cell receptor (beta chain) was captured in a study of blood T cell repertoires in COVID-19 (dated by TCRdb to the early 2020s). In the study overall: Samples covering the acute and convalescent phases of COVID-19 were provided by collaborators in the United States, Italy and Spain. The prospective study material was composed of cDNA or gDNA derived from T cells, B-cell-depleted T cells, or PBMCs. Subjects who had been exposed to COVID-19, were actively infected with it, or had recovered from it provided the deeply sampled blood TCRbeta repertoires that made up the dataset. The repertoires were released in a freely available public database intended as a resource for research on the immune response to SARS-CoV-2. The samples were drawn from two sources: the first 160 participants of the ongoing ImmuneRACE study, and 1,254 subjects contributed by 6 global collaborators. A de-identified subject ID, COVID-19 status, age in years and sex were almost always included in the sample metadata. HLA class I and class II types, where available, came from metadata supplied by the sample provider rather than from assay-based typing. Findings and caveats that apply to the study as a whole: The amount of clinical and demographic metadata varied by source and participant and was provided uncurated.

TCRbeta CDR3 regions were amplified from genomic DNA using the immunoSEQ Assay, a bias-controlled multiplex PCR. The authors' analysis ran thus. The number of nucleated cells in each sample was estimated from the amplification of reference gene primers within the assay. To quantify the absolute abundance of each unique TCRbeta CDR3 rearrangement, sequence reads were collapsed and filtered. For each sample, productive Simpson clonality was calculated by taking the square root of Simpson's diversity index across productive rearrangements. Not all clones reach the TCRdb copy of this immuneACCESS table, which keeps in-frame sequences only. Checked studies attribute under half of the gap to unresolved V genes and leave the rest unexplained. V, J and clone size reflect that table, while D and trimming were determined from the DNA. The sample table shows about 190,000 clones, and approximately 91% are seen once. The leading ten clones occupy 5% to 7.5% of the sample.

The germline V gene encodes CDR1 GTSNPN and CDR2 SVGIG (reference sequence). The germline ends are 13 bases apart after V is trimmed by 0 bases and J by 5 bases. The CDR3 starts with the cysteine, ends with the phenylalanine, and has 14 residues. Only the CDR3 DNA stays, 42 bases, in frame from base 1. Another Seattle source contributed samples from volunteer blood donors who had recovered from COVID-19. Collaborating institutions collected whole blood in K2EDTA tubes following their own protocols. For TCRbeta analysis, collaborator samples were shipped as frozen whole blood, as isolated PBMCs, or as DNA extracted from either sample type. In regard to this clone: The target of this receptor is not known. No much larger clonotype is one base removed from it; base qualities were not supplied.

The sequence links TRBV30 to TRBJ2-5; possibly the D gene is TRBD2, per 6 matching bases. The sequence came from a woman between 40 and 50 years old who had recovered from COVID-19. What was sequenced was peripheral blood. The nucleotide sequence reads as follows: TGTGCCTGGAGTGTTTGGGGGGTTGGTGAGACCCAGTACTTC. The translation is CAWSVWGVGETQYF. Supplemented by the reference TRBV30 and TRBJ2-5 proteins around the CDR3, the complete variable domain is SQTIHQWPATLVQPVGSPLSLECTVEGTSNPNLYWYRQAAGRGLQLLFYSVGIGQISSEVPQNLSASRPQDRQFILSSKKLLLSDSGFYLCAWSVWGVGETQYFGPGTRLLVL.